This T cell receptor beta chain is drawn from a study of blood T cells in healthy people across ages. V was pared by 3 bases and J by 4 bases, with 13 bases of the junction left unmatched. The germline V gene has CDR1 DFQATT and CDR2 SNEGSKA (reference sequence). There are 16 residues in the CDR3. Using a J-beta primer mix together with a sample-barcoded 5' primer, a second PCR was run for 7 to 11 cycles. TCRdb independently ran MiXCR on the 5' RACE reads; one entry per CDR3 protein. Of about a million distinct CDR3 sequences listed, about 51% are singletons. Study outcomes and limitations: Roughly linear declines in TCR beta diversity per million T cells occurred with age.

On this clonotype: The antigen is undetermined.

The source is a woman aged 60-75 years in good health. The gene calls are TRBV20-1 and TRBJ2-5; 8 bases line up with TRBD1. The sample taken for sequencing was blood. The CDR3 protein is CSARTRRQGWGETQYF. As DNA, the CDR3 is TGCAGTGCTAGGACCCGAAGACAGGGGTGGGGAGAGACCCAGTACTTC.